This T cell receptor beta chain was retrieved from a study of shared clonotypes between healthy human individuals. V gave up 3 bases and J gave up 4 bases, with 13 bases separating them. CDR3 length: 15 amino acids. Germline V gives CDR1 KGHSH, CDR2 LQKENI. TCRdb's table, derived via immunoSEQ multiplex PCR, lists solely in-frame clones and lacks some. Among just over 2,000,000 clones listed, 85% to 95% were seen once. In regard to this clone: The same CDR3 arises from other DNA sequences in this sample as well.

Sequencing was carried out using naive CD4+ T cells sorted from blood. Noted subset: CD45RA+ positively selected. The V call is TRBV18, the J call TRBJ2-1, with a possible D match to TRBD1 (7 bases). This sequence originates from a man between 18 and 29 years old in good health. The CDR3 nucleotides read TGTGCCAGCTCACCCTCCAGGGGGGCTTACAATGAGCAGTTCTTC. This sequence encodes CASSPSRGAYNEQFF.